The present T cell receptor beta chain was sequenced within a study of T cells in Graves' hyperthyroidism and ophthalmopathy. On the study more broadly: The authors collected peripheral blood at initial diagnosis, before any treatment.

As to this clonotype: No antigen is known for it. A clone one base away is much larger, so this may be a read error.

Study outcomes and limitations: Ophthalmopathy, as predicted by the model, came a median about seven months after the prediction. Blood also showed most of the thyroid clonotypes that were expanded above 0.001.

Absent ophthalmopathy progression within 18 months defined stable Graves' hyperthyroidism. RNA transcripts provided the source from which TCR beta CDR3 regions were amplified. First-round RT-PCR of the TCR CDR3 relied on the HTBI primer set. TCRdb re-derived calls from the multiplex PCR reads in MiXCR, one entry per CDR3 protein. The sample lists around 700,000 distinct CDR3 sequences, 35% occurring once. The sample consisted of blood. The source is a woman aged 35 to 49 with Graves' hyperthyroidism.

The CDR3 DNA sequence: TGTGCCAGCAGCCCCGGCGGAGAGGGAGGCTACACCTTC. Translating it yields CASSPGGEGGYTF. The chain links TRBV7-8 to TRBJ1-2; unclear D gene. Germline values: CDR1 SGHVS, CDR2 FQNEAQ. V was pared by 5 bases and J by 8 bases, with 15 bases between. The CDR3 is 13 amino acids. Full variable domain (remainder filled in from reference TRBV7-8 and TRBJ1-2): GAGVSQSPRYKVAKRGQDVALRCDPISGHVSLFWYQQALGQGPEFLTYFQNEAQLDKSGLPSDRFFAERPEGSVSTLKIQRTQQEDSAVYLCASSPGGEGGYTFGSGTRLTVV.